The 9 T cell receptor beta chains reported below all come from one sample, sequenced in a study of OX40 agonist ivuxolimab in advanced cancers. The assay was immunoSEQ multiplex PCR, and TCRdb's table has in-frame clones only and misses some. This sample has 70,000 or so clones; 80% occur once, and the top ten carry around 2.3%. Here the sequenced sample was CD4+ or CD8+ T cells sorted from blood, taken in a trial of the OX40 agonist ivuxolimab. The receptors originated from an adult with an advanced solid tumor such as melanoma, head and neck, liver or kidney cancer.

CDR3 in DNA: TGTGCCAGCTCACCTCTCGGAGTCCGGGGCTACAATGAGCAGTTCTTC. Amino acid sequence: CASSPLGVRGYNEQFF. V and J are TRBV18 and TRBJ2-1; D might be TRBD2 (5 bases). CDR1 KGHSH and CDR2 LQKENI come from the germline V gene. The V and J ends lost 3 bases and 3 bases respectively, with 15 bases between them. The CDR3 is 16 amino acids.

The rearrangement uses TRBV15 and TRBJ2-2; D not certain. The germline V and J ends were trimmed by 0 bases and 6 bases, with 11 bases remaining between them. Germline CDR1 LNHNV, CDR2 YYDKDF (reference sequence). The CDR3 has 15 amino acids. The chain's CDR3 is CATSRDPTMAGELFF. For the CDR3, the DNA is TGTGCCACCAGCAGAGATCCCACCATGGCCGGGGAGCTGTTTTTT.

The chain employs TRBV19 and TRBJ2-1; D is uncertain. The germline gives CDR1 LNHDA, CDR2 SQIVND (reference sequence). The CDR3 extends over 14 amino acids. V lost 8 bases and J 0 bases, leaving 11 bases between the germline ends. CDR3 nucleotides: TGTGCCAGTCCTCAAGGAAGCTCCTACAATGAGCAGTTCTTC. Protein sequence: CASPQGSSYNEQFF.

The CDR3, as DNA: TGTGCCAGCTCACCTGGAGGGGTCGAGCAGTACTTC. Amino acids: CASSPGGVEQYF. The chain uses TRBV18 and TRBJ2-7; D may be TRBD2 (6 bases). This CDR3 is 12 amino acids long. CDR1 is KGHSH and CDR2 is LQKENI in the germline V gene. The ends were cut back, 3 bases at V and 6 bases at J, with 9 bases in the middle.

V and J are TRBV7-9 and TRBJ1-5; 7 nucleotides align to TRBD1. The V gene's germline CDR1 is SEHNR and CDR2 FQNEAQ (reference sequence). Trimming cost V 4 bases and J 0 bases; bases outside gene matches: 0. The length of the CDR3 is 14 residues. CDR3 loop: CASSYRGSNQPQHF. The CDR3 DNA follows: TGTGCCAGCAGCTACAGGGGTAGCAATCAGCCCCAGCATTTT.

The rearrangement links TRBV7-2 to TRBJ2-2; D tentatively fits TRBD1 or TRBD2 (5 bases each). Trimming pared 8 bases from V and 4 bases from J, leaving 14 bases between. The CDR3 totals 14 residues. Looked up from germline, CDR1 is SGHTA and CDR2 is FQGNSA. The CDR3 nucleotides are TGTGCCAGCTCAAATCCGGGGACCACCGGGGAGCTGTTTTTT. It translates to CASSNPGTTGELFF.

The sample holds a few counts of this clone. The V call is TRBV2, the J call TRBJ1-2; D remains unclear. Per germline, CDR1 SNHLY and CDR2 FYNNEI. The CDR3 has 13 amino acids. V was shortened by 1 base and J by 8 bases, with 11 bases between the two germline ends. This CDR3 is CASSEVEGGGYTF. In DNA, the CDR3 is TGTGCCAGCAGTGAAGTCGAGGGCGGCGGCTACACCTTC.

The chain has TRBV25-1 and TRBJ1-1; D is unresolved. Looked up from germline, CDR1 is MGHDK and CDR2 is SYGVNS. The CDR3 contains 12 residues. Between the trimmed V and J ends, which lost 7 bases and 1 base, there was a span of 7 bases. Here the CDR3 reads CASTTTNTEAFF. As DNA, the CDR3 is TGTGCCAGCACTACAACGAACACTGAAGCTTTCTTT.

The chain employs TRBV6-6 and TRBJ1-4, with D uncertain. Trimming removed 6 bases from V and 1 base from J, with 12 bases in between. CDR1 is MNHNY and CDR2 is SVGAGI in the germline V gene (reference sequence). The CDR3 totals 15 residues. DNA of the CDR3: TGTGCCAGCAGCCTGAGGACCCGAACTAATGAAAAACTGTTTTTT. It is translated as CASSLRTRTNEKLFF.